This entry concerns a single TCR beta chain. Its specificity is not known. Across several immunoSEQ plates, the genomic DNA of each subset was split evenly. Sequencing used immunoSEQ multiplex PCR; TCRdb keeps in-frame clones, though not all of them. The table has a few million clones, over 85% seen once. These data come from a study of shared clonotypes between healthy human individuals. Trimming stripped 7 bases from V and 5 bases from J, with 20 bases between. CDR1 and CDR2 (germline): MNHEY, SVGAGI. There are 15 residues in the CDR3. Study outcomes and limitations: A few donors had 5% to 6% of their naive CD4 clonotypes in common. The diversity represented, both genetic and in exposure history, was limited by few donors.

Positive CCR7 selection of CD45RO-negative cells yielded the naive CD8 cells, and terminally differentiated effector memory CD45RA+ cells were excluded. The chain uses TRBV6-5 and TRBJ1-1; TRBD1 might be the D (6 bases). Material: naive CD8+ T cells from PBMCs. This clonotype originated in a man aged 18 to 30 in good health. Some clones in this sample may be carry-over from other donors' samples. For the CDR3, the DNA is TGTGCCAGCATCGGGAGCGACGGGGGGCTGACTGAAGCTTTCTTT. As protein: CASIGSDGGLTEAFF.